This TCR beta chain was retrieved from a study of OX40 agonist ivuxolimab in advanced cancers. General study points: Normalized T-cell clonal expansion was also low in some nonresponders. CD8+ T cells were the subset that, on average, had more expanded clones than CD4+. CD4+ and CD8+ blood T cells expanded clonally by week 6 at 0.1 to 3.0 mg/kg.

CDR1 SGHDT and CDR2 YYEEEE come from the germline V gene. V gave up 4 bases and J gave up 2 bases, with 14 bases separating them. The CDR3 has 15 amino acids. Note on this clone: Its target is not known.

The assay was immunoSEQ multiplex PCR, and TCRdb's table has in-frame clones only and misses some. Among some 75,000 clones listed, roughly 85% were seen once. The rearrangement links TRBV5-6 to TRBJ2-3, with D possibly being TRBD1 (6 bases). The sequenced sample was CD4+ or CD8+ T cells sorted from blood, obtained in a trial of the OX40 agonist ivuxolimab. The sequence was collected from an adult with an advanced solid tumor such as melanoma, head and neck, liver or kidney cancer. CDR3 region: CASSLIQGSTDTQYF. The CDR3 DNA reads TGTGCCAGCAGCCTGATACAGGGCTCCACAGATACGCAGTATTTT.